This T cell receptor beta chain was identified in a study of shared clonotypes between healthy human individuals. Study-wide context: Used for every donor were three CD4 naive, three CD4 memory, two CD8 naive and one CD8 memory plate. Study-level results: Rarefaction indicated that sorted-subset sequencing remained incomplete although depth was large.

V lost 7 bases and J 7 bases, leaving 19 bases between the germline ends. In germline, CDR1 is SEHNR, CDR2 FQNEAQ (reference sequence). CDR3 length: 15 amino acids. Worth noting for this clone: Its antigen is not identified.

Sequencing used immunoSEQ multiplex PCR; TCRdb keeps in-frame clones, though not all of them. The sample holds around 1.5 million clones, 98% seen once. This sequence originates from a man aged 30 to 45 in good health. Input material: naive CD4+ T cells sorted from blood. The sample's subset: CD45RA+ positively selected. The genes are TRBV7-9 and TRBJ2-2; D not certain. CDR3 coding DNA: TGTGCCAGCACTCCAGACCTGGGTCGAGTCGGGGAGCTGTTTTTT. It is translated as CASTPDLGRVGELFF.